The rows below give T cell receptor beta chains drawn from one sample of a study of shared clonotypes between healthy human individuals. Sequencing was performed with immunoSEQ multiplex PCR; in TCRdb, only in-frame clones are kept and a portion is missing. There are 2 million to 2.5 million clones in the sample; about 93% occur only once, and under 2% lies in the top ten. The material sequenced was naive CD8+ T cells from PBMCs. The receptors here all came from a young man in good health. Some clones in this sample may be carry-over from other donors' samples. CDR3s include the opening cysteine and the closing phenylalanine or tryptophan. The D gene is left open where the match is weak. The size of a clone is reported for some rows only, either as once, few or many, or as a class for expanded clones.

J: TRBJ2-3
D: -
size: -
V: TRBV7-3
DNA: TGTGCCAGCAGCTTAGCAGATACGCAGTATTTT
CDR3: CASSLADTQYF

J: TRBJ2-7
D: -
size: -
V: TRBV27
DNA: TGTGCCAGCAAAACCGGGGAGGGGGCCGGTTACTACGAGCAGTACTTC
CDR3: CASKTGEGAGYYEQYF

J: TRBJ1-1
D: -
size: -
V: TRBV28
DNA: TGTGCCAGCCGCCGGGACAACACTGAAGCTTTCTTT
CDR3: CASRRDNTEAFF

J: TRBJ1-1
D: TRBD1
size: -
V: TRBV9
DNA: TGTGCCAGCAGCGTCCGGAGGGACAGTGGGAACACTGAAGCTTTCTTT
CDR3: CASSVRRDSGNTEAFF

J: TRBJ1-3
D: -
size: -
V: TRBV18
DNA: TGTGCCAGCTCCCCCCCTGGTGCCCGCTATGGAAACACCATATATTTT
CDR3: CASSPPGARYGNTIYF

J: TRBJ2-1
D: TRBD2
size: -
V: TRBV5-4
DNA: TGTGCCAGCAGCTTGTCGGCGGGAGGGCCCCATGAGCAGTTCTTC
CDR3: CASSLSAGGPHEQFF

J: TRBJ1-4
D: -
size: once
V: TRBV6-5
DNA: TGTGCCAGCCGCCCCCGGACAGCAACTAATGAAAAACTGTTTTTT
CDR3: CASRPRTATNEKLFF

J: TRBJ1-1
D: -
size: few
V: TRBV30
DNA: TGTGCCTGGAAGGAGTTGGGACTCCCCATAAACACTGAAGCTTTCTTT
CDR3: CAWKELGLPINTEAFF

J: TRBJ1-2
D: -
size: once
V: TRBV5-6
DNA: TGTGCCAGCAGGGGTGCCGAGCCTTATGGCTACACCTTC
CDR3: CASRGAEPYGYTF

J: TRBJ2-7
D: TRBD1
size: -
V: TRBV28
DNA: TGTGCCAGCAGTCCCCCGGGACAGGTAATCTACGAGCAGTACTTC
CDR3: CASSPPGQVIYEQYF

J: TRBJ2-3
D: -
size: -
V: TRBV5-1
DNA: TGCGCCAGCAGGGAGCGCCAGGGCACAGATACGCAGTATTTT
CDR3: CASRERQGTDTQYF

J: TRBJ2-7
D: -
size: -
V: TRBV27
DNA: TGTGCCAGCAGTCCGGGGACTGGCTACGAGCAGTACTTC
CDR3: CASSPGTGYEQYF

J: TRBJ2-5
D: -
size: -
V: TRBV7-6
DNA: TGTGCCAGCAGCTTAGCCGGCAGGGCGGAGACCCAGTACTTC
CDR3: CASSLAGRAETQYF

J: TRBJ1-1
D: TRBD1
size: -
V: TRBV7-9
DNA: TGTGCCAGCAGCTTAGTCCCGGGACAGGATATGAACACTGAAGCTTTCTTT
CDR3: CASSLVPGQDMNTEAFF

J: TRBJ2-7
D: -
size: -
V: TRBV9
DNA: TGTGCCAGCAGCGTAGCCGGAGCGGGTTCCAACGAGCAGTACTTC
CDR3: CASSVAGAGSNEQYF

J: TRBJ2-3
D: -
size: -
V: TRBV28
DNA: TGTGCCAGCAGTAGTCGACAGGTCATAATGGCGGAGCGATACACAGATACGCAGTATTTT
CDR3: CASSSRQVIMAERYTDTQYF

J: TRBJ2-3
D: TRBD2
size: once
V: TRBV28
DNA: TGTGCCAGCAGTTTGAGCCCGGGACTAGCTGCAGATACGCAGTATTTT
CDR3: CASSLSPGLAADTQYF

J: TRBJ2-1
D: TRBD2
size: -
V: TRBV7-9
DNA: TGTGCCAGCAGCTTATGGGGAGCGGGAAAGAGCTCCTACAATGAGCAGTTCTTC
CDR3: CASSLWGAGKSSYNEQFF

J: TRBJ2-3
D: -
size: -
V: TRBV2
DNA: TGTGCCAGCAGTAGGGGATGGGAGTTCGAAAGCACAGATACGCAGTATTTT
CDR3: CASSRGWEFESTDTQYF

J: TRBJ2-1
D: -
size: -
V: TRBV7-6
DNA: TGTGCCAGCAGCGACGACGGCCGCCCCTCCTACAATGAGCAGTTCTTC
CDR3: CASSDDGRPSYNEQFF

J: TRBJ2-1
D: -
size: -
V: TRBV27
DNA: TGTGCCAGCAGTGGACAAAGCTCCTACAATGAGCAGTTCTTC
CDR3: CASSGQSSYNEQFF

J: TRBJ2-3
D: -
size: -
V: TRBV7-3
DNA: TGTGCCAGCAGCCCGGACTACCCCCAGGATACGCAGTATTTT
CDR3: CASSPDYPQDTQYF

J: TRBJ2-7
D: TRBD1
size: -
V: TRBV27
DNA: TGTGCCAGCAGTTTATTCCTGGGACAGGGAGTCTACGAGCAGTACTTC
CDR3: CASSLFLGQGVYEQYF

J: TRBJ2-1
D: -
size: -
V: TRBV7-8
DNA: TGTGCCAGCAGACCCGAACTAGATTCTTCTCAGTTCTTC
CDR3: CASRPELDSSQFF

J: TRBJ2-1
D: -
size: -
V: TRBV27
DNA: TGTGCCAGCAGTTTAGTAGCGGTCTACAATGAGCAGTTCTTC
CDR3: CASSLVAVYNEQFF

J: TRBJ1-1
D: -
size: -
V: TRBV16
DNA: TGTGCCAGCAGCCCCCTCGGAGAAGCTTTCTTT
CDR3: CASSPLGEAFF

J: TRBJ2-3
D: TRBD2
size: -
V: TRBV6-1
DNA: TGTGCCAGCAGTGCCCTGACTAGCGGTTACACAGATACGCAGTATTTT
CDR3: CASSALTSGYTDTQYF

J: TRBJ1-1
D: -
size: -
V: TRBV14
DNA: TGTGCCAGCAGCCAAGAAACAGGGATGAACACTGAAGCTTTCTTT
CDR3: CASSQETGMNTEAFF

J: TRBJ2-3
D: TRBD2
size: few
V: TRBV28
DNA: TGTGCCAGCAGTTTCCCCCTAGCGGGAGGGTCAGATACGCAGTATTTT
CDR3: CASSFPLAGGSDTQYF

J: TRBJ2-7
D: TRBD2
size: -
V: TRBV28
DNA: TGTGCCAGCAGTTTACGACTAGCGGGGGAGCAGTACTTC
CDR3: CASSLRLAGEQYF

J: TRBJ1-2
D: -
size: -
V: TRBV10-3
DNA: TGTGCCATCAGTGACGAGGTTCTCTATGGCTACACCTTC
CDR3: CAISDEVLYGYTF

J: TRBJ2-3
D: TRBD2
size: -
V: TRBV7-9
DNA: TGTGCCAGCAGCACGACTAGCGCTTCGGGCACAGATACGCAGTATTTT
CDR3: CASSTTSASGTDTQYF

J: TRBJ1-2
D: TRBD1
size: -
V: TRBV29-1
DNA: TGCAGCGTTGGGGCCGGGACAGGGGATGGCTACACCTTC
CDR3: CSVGAGTGDGYTF

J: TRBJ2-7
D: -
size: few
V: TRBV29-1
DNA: TGCAGCGTGATACCTCAGGGGCTCGAGCAGTACTTC
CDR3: CSVIPQGLEQYF

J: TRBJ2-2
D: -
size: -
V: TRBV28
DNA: TGTGCCAGCAGTAAAGGACACACAACGACCGGGGAGCTGTTTTTT
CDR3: CASSKGHTTTGELFF

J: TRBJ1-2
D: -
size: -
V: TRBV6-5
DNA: TGTGCCAGCAGTGTGTTCCCTCCCTATGGCTACACCTTC
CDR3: CASSVFPPYGYTF

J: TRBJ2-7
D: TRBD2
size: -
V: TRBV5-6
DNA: TGTGCCAGCAGCTTGAGTTGGCGGGAGAGCTCCTACGAGCAGTACTTC
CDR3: CASSLSWRESSYEQYF

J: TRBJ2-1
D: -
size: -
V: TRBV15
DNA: TGTGCCACCAGCAGAGCTTTAGTCAATGAGCAGTTCTTC
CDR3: CATSRALVNEQFF

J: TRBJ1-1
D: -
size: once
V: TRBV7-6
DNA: TGTGCCAGCAGCCAGGGACGCGGGATTATGAACACTGAAGCTTTCTTT
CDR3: CASSQGRGIMNTEAFF

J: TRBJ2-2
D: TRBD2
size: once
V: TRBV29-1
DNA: TGCAGCGTTGAATCCCCTCGGGGGGTCACCGGGGAGCTGTTTTTT
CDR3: CSVESPRGVTGELFF

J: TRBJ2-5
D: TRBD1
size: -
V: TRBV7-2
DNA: TGTGCCAGCAGCTCCCGGACAGGGGGCGAGGAGGAGACCCAGTACTTC
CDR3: CASSSRTGGEEETQYF

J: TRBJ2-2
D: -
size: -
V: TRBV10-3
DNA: TGTGCCATCAGTTATAGTGCGTCCAACGGGGAGCTGTTTTTT
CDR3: CAISYSASNGELFF

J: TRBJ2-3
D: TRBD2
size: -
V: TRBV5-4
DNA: TGTGCCAGCAGCTTGACGGGGGGGGAGACAGATACGCAGTATTTT
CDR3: CASSLTGGETDTQYF

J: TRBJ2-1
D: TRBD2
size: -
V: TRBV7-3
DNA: TGTGCCAGCAGCCCTCCGGGAGGGCACAATGAGCAGTTCTTC
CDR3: CASSPPGGHNEQFF

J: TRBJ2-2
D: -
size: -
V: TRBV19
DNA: TGTGCCAGTAGCGCACCCGGGGAGCTGTTTTTT
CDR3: CASSAPGELFF

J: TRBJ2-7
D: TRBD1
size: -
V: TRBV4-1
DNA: TGCGCCAGCAGCGAAAGACAGGGGATCCTCTACGAGCAGTACTTC
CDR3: CASSERQGILYEQYF

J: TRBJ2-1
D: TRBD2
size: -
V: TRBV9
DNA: TGTGCCAGCAGCGTAGCCCAAACACGGGGACTAGCGGGAGAGGTCGATGAGCAGTTCTTC
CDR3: CASSVAQTRGLAGEVDEQFF

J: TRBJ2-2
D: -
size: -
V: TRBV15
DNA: TGTGCCACCAGAACGGCAGGAGATAAGGCCGGGGAGCTGTTTTTT
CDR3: CATRTAGDKAGELFF

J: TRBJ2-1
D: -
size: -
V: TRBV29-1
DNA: TGCAGCGCATGGACTCTATACAATGAGCAGTTCTTC
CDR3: CSAWTLYNEQFF

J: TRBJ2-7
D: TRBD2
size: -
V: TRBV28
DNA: TGTGCCAGCAGTTTAGTACTAATGCGGGAGGGGGCAAGGGAGCAGTACTTC
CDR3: CASSLVLMREGAREQYF

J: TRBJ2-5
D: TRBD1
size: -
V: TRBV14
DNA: TGTGCCAGCAGCCTTACCACAGGGGGCGGAGAGACCCAGTACTTC
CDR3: CASSLTTGGGETQYF

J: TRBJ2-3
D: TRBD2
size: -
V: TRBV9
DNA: TGTGCCAGCAGCGTAGAGGGACTAGCGAACACAGATACGCAGTATTTT
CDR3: CASSVEGLANTDTQYF

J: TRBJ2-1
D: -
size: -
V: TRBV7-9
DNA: TGTGCCAGCAGCGAGGGAGTAGGGGAACAGTTCTTC
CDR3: CASSEGVGEQFF

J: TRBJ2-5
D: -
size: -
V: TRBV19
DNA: TGTGCCAGTAGTACGGCTTTACTAGTTCGAGAGACCCAGTACTTC
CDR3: CASSTALLVRETQYF

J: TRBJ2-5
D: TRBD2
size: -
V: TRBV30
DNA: TGTGCCTGGAGTGAAGGAGCGGGACTCCAAGAGACCCAGTACTTC
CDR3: CAWSEGAGLQETQYF

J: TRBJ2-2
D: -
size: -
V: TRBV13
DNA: TGTGCCAGCAGCACCTGGGACGCCTTGAACACCGGGGAGCTGTTTTTT
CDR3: CASSTWDALNTGELFF

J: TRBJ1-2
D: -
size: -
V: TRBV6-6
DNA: TGTGCCAGCAGTTGGGGGGGTTTCGATGGCTACACCTTC
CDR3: CASSWGGFDGYTF

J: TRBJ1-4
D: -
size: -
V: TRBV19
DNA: TGTGCCAGTTCCGACCCGGGGGCGGCAACTAATGAAAAACTGTTTTTT
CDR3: CASSDPGAATNEKLFF